This T cell receptor (beta chain) was identified in a study of blood T cell repertoires in COVID-19. Study details: The United States, Italy and Spain provided the acute and convalescent COVID-19 samples. PBMCs, B-cell-depleted T cells, or T cells were the source of the cDNA or gDNA that made up the material.

As processed by the authors: Reference gene primer amplification gave estimated nucleated cell counts. Assay: immunoSEQ multiplex PCR; the TCRdb copy retains only in-frame clones and omits some. Clone size and the V and J calls come from that table; the DNA yielded D and trimming. The data show 200,000 to 300,000 clones, 84% seen once. The sequence came from a man aged 50-60 years with acute or convalescent COVID-19. Source material: peripheral blood.

CDR3 in DNA: TGTGCCACCAGTGATGGTACTAGCGCAGGGCTCTACGAGCAGTACTTC. Translation gives CATSDGTSAGLYEQYF. The V call is TRBV24-1, the J call TRBJ2-7, with 7 positions matching TRBD2. The J segment lost 3 bases and the V segment lost 3 bases, leaving 10 bases of the junction unmatched. The CDR3 is made up of 16 amino acids. The germline V gene encodes CDR1 KGHDR and CDR2 SFDVKD.